Listed below are T cell receptor beta chains from one sample, sequenced in a study of preoperative IRX-2 immunotherapy in early breast cancer. Produced via immunoSEQ multiplex PCR; TCRdb's table is partial and in-frame only. The data contain roughly 26,000 clones, 70% to 90% of them singletons. The sample consisted of tumor tissue, taken after IRX-2 immunotherapy. The origin of the receptors is a human donor with breast cancer. The CDR3 runs from the conserved cysteine through the conserved F or W. D genes are given only for firm matches. Size is omitted from some rows. Given values are once, few, many or a class for expanded clones.

V: TRBV15
D: -
J: TRBJ1-3
size: -
DNA: TGTGCCACCAGCAGAGATAGCGGAAACACCATATATTTT
CDR3: CATSRDSGNTIYF

V: TRBV11-2
D: -
J: TRBJ1-1
size: -
DNA: TGTGCCAGCACCGATATTTGGTCTCGGAACACTGAAGCTTTCTTT
CDR3: CASTDIWSRNTEAFF

V: TRBV4-1
D: TRBD1
J: TRBJ1-5
size: -
DNA: TGCGCCAGCAGCCAAGATGCGGGACAGAATTGGAATCAGCCCCAGCATTTT
CDR3: CASSQDAGQNWNQPQHF

V: TRBV7-8
D: TRBD1
J: TRBJ1-6
size: -
DNA: TGTGCCAGCAGCTATGGGACAGACAATAATTCACCCCTCCACTTT
CDR3: CASSYGTDNNSPLHF

V: TRBV5-1
D: -
J: TRBJ1-6
size: -
DNA: TGCGCCAGCAGCTTGGTGGCAGGGGATAATTCACCCCTCCACTTT
CDR3: CASSLVAGDNSPLHF

V: TRBV5-1
D: TRBD1
J: TRBJ1-2
size: once
DNA: TGCGCCAGCAGCCCTTCTCCGGACAGGGCTGGCTATGGCTACACCTTC
CDR3: CASSPSPDRAGYGYTF

V: TRBV28
D: TRBD1
J: TRBJ2-2
size: once
DNA: TGTGCCAGCAGTTCACTATCCACAGGGGGCTACACCGGGGAGCTGTTTTTT
CDR3: CASSSLSTGGYTGELFF

V: TRBV5-1
D: -
J: TRBJ1-2
size: -
DNA: TGCGCCAGCAGCGACAGTTCCGGGACAATCTATGGCTACACCTTC
CDR3: CASSDSSGTIYGYTF

V: TRBV7-2
D: -
J: TRBJ1-1
size: once
DNA: TGTGCCAGCAGACTCAAGGGGGTTCGGACTGAAGCTTTCTTT
CDR3: CASRLKGVRTEAFF

V: TRBV18
D: -
J: TRBJ1-6
size: -
DNA: TGTGCCAGCTCACCGGGCCAGGGAGATAATTCACCCCTCCACTTT
CDR3: CASSPGQGDNSPLHF

V: TRBV9
D: TRBD1
J: TRBJ1-1
size: -
DNA: TGTGCCAGCAGCGTAGGGACAGGGGGTGCTGAAGCTTTCTTT
CDR3: CASSVGTGGAEAFF

V: TRBV5-1
D: TRBD1
J: TRBJ1-2
size: few
DNA: TGCGCCAGCAGCTTGGGGGCAGGGGGCTATGGCTACACCTTC
CDR3: CASSLGAGGYGYTF

V: TRBV21-1
D: -
J: TRBJ1-2
size: -
DNA: TGTGCCAGCAGCAAAGCGACCCCCAGTGGCTACACCTTC
CDR3: CASSKATPSGYTF

V: TRBV18
D: TRBD1
J: TRBJ1-1
size: -
DNA: TGTGCCAGCTCACCATCCAGGGACAGGGGATGGAACACTGAAGCTTTCTTT
CDR3: CASSPSRDRGWNTEAFF

V: TRBV2
D: -
J: TRBJ1-5
size: -
DNA: TGTGCCAGCACGCAGGGAGGGAGTCAGCCCCAGCATTTT
CDR3: CASTQGGSQPQHF

V: TRBV5-1
D: -
J: TRBJ2-1
size: -
DNA: TGCGCCAGCAGCGTGGGGGCCGGGAATGAGCAGTTCTTC
CDR3: CASSVGAGNEQFF

V: TRBV18
D: -
J: TRBJ1-3
size: once
DNA: TGTGCCAGCTCACCGGCCAGCTACTCTGGAAACACCATATATTTT
CDR3: CASSPASYSGNTIYF

V: TRBV4-1
D: -
J: TRBJ2-2
size: -
DNA: TGCGCCAGCAGCCAAGAAAAGGGGCTAGGGACCGGGGAGCTGTTTTTT
CDR3: CASSQEKGLGTGELFF

V: TRBV2
D: -
J: TRBJ2-3
size: -
DNA: TGTGCCAGCAAATATTGGGGAAATACGCAGTATTTT
CDR3: CASKYWGNTQYF

V: TRBV5-1
D: TRBD1
J: TRBJ2-2
size: -
DNA: TGCGCCAGCAGCGACGGACAGGCGAACACCGGGGAGCTGTTTTTT
CDR3: CASSDGQANTGELFF

V: TRBV28
D: -
J: TRBJ2-7
size: -
DNA: TGTGCCAGCAGATCGACCACCCCGGCGTGCGAGCAGTACTTC
CDR3: CASRSTTPACEQYF

V: TRBV18
D: -
J: TRBJ1-2
size: -
DNA: TGTGCCAGCTCACCAAGCACAGACCTTAACTATGGCTACACCTTC
CDR3: CASSPSTDLNYGYTF

V: TRBV18
D: -
J: TRBJ1-6
size: -
DNA: TGTGCCAGCTCACCCAGTCGAGAGGGTCTCCACTTT
CDR3: CASSPSREGLHF

V: TRBV6-1
D: TRBD1
J: TRBJ1-2
size: -
DNA: TGTGCCAGCAGTGTACAGGGGAACTCTGGCTACACCTTC
CDR3: CASSVQGNSGYTF

V: TRBV30
D: TRBD2
J: TRBJ2-1
size: once
DNA: TGTGCCTGGAGTGTTGGGACTAGCGGGGGATACAATGAGCAGTTCTTC
CDR3: CAWSVGTSGGYNEQFF

V: TRBV18
D: -
J: TRBJ1-2
size: -
DNA: TGTGCCAGCTCACCACCTCTAATGAACTATGGCTACACCTTC
CDR3: CASSPPLMNYGYTF

V: TRBV11-3
D: -
J: TRBJ2-7
size: once
DNA: TGTGCCAGCAGCACAAGGGAGTCCCGGGGGCAGTACTTC
CDR3: CASSTRESRGQYF

V: TRBV18
D: TRBD1
J: TRBJ2-1
size: medium-sized
DNA: TGTGCCAGCTCACAAAAGTCGCCGGGACAGGGGGCTAACAATGAGCAGTTCTTC
CDR3: CASSQKSPGQGANNEQFF

V: TRBV7-9
D: TRBD2
J: TRBJ2-3
size: -
DNA: TGTGCCAGCAGCTTAGACCGGACTAGCGGGGGCAGAGATACGCAGTATTTT
CDR3: CASSLDRTSGGRDTQYF

V: TRBV30
D: -
J: TRBJ2-1
size: -
DNA: TGTGCCTGGAGTGTACTGACGGAAGGGGGGTTCTTC
CDR3: CAWSVLTEGGFF

V: TRBV5-1
D: -
J: TRBJ1-5
size: -
DNA: TGCGCCAGCAGCCCAGGACCACCTAGGACCACTTATCAGCCCCAGCATTTT
CDR3: CASSPGPPRTTYQPQHF

V: TRBV6-1
D: TRBD2
J: TRBJ2-3
size: -
DNA: TGTGCCAGCAGTGAAGTCGCCGGGGGGGGGCGGAGCACAGATACGCAGTATTTT
CDR3: CASSEVAGGGRSTDTQYF

V: TRBV6-5
D: -
J: TRBJ1-1
size: -
DNA: TGTGCCAGCAGTTACTTCGGGGGTCAGGGAGGTACTGAAGCTTTCTTT
CDR3: CASSYFGGQGGTEAFF

V: TRBV6-5
D: -
J: TRBJ1-2
size: -
DNA: TGTGCCAGCAGTGTTGGACAGCTCTATGGCTACACCTTC
CDR3: CASSVGQLYGYTF

V: TRBV9
D: -
J: TRBJ2-1
size: -
DNA: TGTGCCCGATCTAGATCCTACAATGAGCAGTTCTTC
CDR3: CARSRSYNEQFF

V: TRBV30
D: -
J: TRBJ2-5
size: -
DNA: TGTGCCTGGAGTGTAGCAGCGACCCAGTACTTC
CDR3: CAWSVAATQYF

V: TRBV30
D: TRBD1
J: TRBJ1-4
size: -
DNA: TGTGCCTGGAGTCGGCAGGGGGCTAATGAAAAACTGTTTTTT
CDR3: CAWSRQGANEKLFF

V: TRBV4-1
D: -
J: TRBJ1-5
size: -
DNA: TGCGCCAGCAGCCTGGCGGGGCCTGGAGGGCCCCAGCATTTT
CDR3: CASSLAGPGGPQHF

V: TRBV19
D: -
J: TRBJ1-2
size: -
DNA: TGTGCCAGTAGTGCTGAAGGGAGCTATGGCTACACCTTC
CDR3: CASSAEGSYGYTF

V: TRBV5-1
D: -
J: TRBJ2-3
size: -
DNA: TGCGCCAGCAGCATAGGGGATACGCAGTATTTT
CDR3: CASSIGDTQYF

V: TRBV19
D: -
J: TRBJ1-6
size: few
DNA: TGTGCCAGTAGTCCAGGACACTTGATCTATAATTCACCCCTCCACTTT
CDR3: CASSPGHLIYNSPLHF

V: TRBV15
D: -
J: TRBJ1-2
size: -
DNA: TGTGCCACCAGCAGAGATAGAAACAGCCCTATCTATGGCTACACCTTC
CDR3: CATSRDRNSPIYGYTF

V: TRBV6-1
D: TRBD1
J: TRBJ2-7
size: -
DNA: TGTGCCAGCAGTGTGACCCTCTGGACAGGGGGCTCGAACGAGCAGTACTTC
CDR3: CASSVTLWTGGSNEQYF

V: TRBV30
D: -
J: TRBJ2-1
size: -
DNA: TGTGCCTGGAGTGTACTGGCCTTTCTTGAGCAGTTCTTC
CDR3: CAWSVLAFLEQFF